These T cell receptor beta chains were read from a single sample in a study of blood T cell repertoires in COVID-19. Some clones are missing from TCRdb's copy, which holds only in-frame ones; the method was immunoSEQ multiplex PCR. The data show under 200,000 clones, with over 75% seen just once and approximately 3% held by the top ten. The sequencing sample was made of peripheral blood. Receptors were obtained from a man aged 65 to 79 with acute or convalescent COVID-19. The CDR3 runs from the conserved cysteine through the conserved F or W. D genes are given only for firm matches. A row's size may be missing; if present it is once, few, many or a size class.

>few|TRBJ1-2|TRBV4-3|NA
TGCGCCAGCAGCCAAGACAGGGTAACCGGCTACACCTTC
CASSQDRVTGYTF
>NA|TRBJ2-7|TRBV20-1|TRBD2
TGCAGTGCTAGTCGGCGGACTAGCGGGAGATACGAGCAGTACTTC
CSASRRTSGRYEQYF
>NA|TRBJ2-3|TRBV3-1/TRBV3-2|NA
TGTGCCAGCAGCCAGCGGGACACAGATACGCAGTATTTT
CASSQRDTDTQYF
>NA|TRBJ1-6|TRBV5-1|NA
TGCGCCAGCAGCCCGAGCGGGGGCCAAGTTTATTCACCCCTCCACTTT
CASSPSGGQVYSPLHF
>NA|TRBJ2-5|TRBV2|NA
TGTGCCAGCAGTCCCAGGGGTATCCAAGAGACCCAGTACTTC
CASSPRGIQETQYF
>NA|TRBJ1-2|TRBV5-4|NA
TGTGCCAGCAGAAATCGGGAAGTTTTCGGCTACACCTTC
CASRNREVFGYTF
>NA|TRBJ2-1|TRBV18|TRBD2
TGTGCCAGCTCCGGAGCGGGGGCTAGCGGAAATGAGCAGTTCTTC
CASSGAGASGNEQFF
>NA|TRBJ1-1|TRBV6-5|TRBD1
TGTGCCAGCAGACCTGGGACAGGCAGAAAAGCTTTCTTT
CASRPGTGRKAFF
>few|TRBJ2-6|TRBV27|TRBD2
TGTGCCAGCAGTTCCCCTGGTCTAGCGGGAAACTCTGGGGCCAACGTCCTGACTTTC
CASSSPGLAGNSGANVLTF
>few|TRBJ2-3|TRBV29-1|NA
TGCAGCGTGGGGACGGACTATAGCACAGATACGCAGTATTTT
CSVGTDYSTDTQYF
>NA|TRBJ1-5|TRBV7-8|TRBD1
TGTGCCAGCAGTCAACACCGGGACAGGGTGTATCAGCCCCAGCATTTT
CASSQHRDRVYQPQHF
>NA|TRBJ2-7|TRBV6-5|TRBD2
TGTGCCAGCAGTCCTAGCGGGAGTTCCTACGAGCAGTACTTC
CASSPSGSSYEQYF
>NA|TRBJ2-4|TRBV18|NA
TGTGCCAGCTCACCAGTGTCGGCGGGCAAAAACATTCAGTACTTC
CASSPVSAGKNIQYF
>few|TRBJ2-5|TRBV5-1|TRBD2
TGCGCCAGCAGCAAAACGGGGACTAGCGGGGGAAAAGAGACCCAGTACTTC
CASSKTGTSGGKETQYF
>NA|TRBJ2-1|TRBV5-4|NA
TGTGCCAGCAGTTCAAGGGGTACCGGTCCAGACAATGAGCAGTTCTTC
CASSSRGTGPDNEQFF
>NA|TRBJ1-1|TRBV11-2|NA
TGTGCCAGCAGCTTAGCGTCTTTCGCCCCCCAGGCACCCCGAACTGAAGCTTTCTTT
CASSLASFAPQAPRTEAFF
>NA|TRBJ2-5|TRBV5-1|TRBD1
TGCGCCAGCAGCCCTACAGGGGCTCCTCCCCAAGAGACCCAGTACTTC
CASSPTGAPPQETQYF
>NA|TRBJ2-7|TRBV5-4|TRBD1
TGTGCCAGCCACCGGGACAGGACTTCCTACGAGCAGTACTTC
CASHRDRTSYEQYF
>once|TRBJ1-5|TRBV4-2|TRBD1
TGTGCCAGCAGCCAAGATGTCACAGGGGTATATAGCAATCAGCCCCAGCATTTT
CASSQDVTGVYSNQPQHF
>NA|TRBJ1-2|TRBV6-1|NA
TGTGCCAGCAGTGAAGATGATTGGGGGGATGGCTACACCTTC
CASSEDDWGDGYTF
>NA|TRBJ2-7|TRBV5-1|TRBD2
TGCGCCAGCAGCCCTAGCGGGAGGGCCGGGGAGCAGTACTTC
CASSPSGRAGEQYF
>few|TRBJ2-7|TRBV4-1|TRBD2
TGCGCCAGCAGCCAAACAGAGCGGGGGTACGAGCAGTACTTC
CASSQTERGYEQYF